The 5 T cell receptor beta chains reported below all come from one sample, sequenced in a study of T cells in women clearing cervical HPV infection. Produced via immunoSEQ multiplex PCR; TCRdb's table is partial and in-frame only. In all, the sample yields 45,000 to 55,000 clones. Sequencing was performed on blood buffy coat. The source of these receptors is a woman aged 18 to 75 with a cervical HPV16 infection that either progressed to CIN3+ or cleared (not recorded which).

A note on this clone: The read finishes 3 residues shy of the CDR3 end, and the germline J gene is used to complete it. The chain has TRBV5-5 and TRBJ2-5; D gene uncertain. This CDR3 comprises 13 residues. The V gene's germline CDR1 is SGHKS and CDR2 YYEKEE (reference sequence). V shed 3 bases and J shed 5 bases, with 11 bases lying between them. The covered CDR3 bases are TGTGCCAGCAGCTCCGGTGGTAAGGAGACC. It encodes CASSSGGKET. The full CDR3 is CASSSGGKETQYF.

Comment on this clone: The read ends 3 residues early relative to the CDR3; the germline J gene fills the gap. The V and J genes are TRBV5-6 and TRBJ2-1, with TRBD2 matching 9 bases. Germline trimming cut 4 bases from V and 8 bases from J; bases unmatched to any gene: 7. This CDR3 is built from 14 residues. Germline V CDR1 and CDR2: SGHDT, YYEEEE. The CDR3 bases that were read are TGTGCCAGCAGCGAGGGACTAGCCACGTATGAG. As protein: CASSEGLATYE. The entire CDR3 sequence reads CASSEGLATYEQFF. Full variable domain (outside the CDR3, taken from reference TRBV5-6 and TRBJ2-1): DAGVTQSPTHLIKTRGQQVTLRCSPKSGHDTVSWYQQALGQGPQFIFQYYEEEERQRGNFPDRFSGHQFPNYSSELNVNALLLGDSALYLCASSEGLATYEQFFGPGTRLTVL.

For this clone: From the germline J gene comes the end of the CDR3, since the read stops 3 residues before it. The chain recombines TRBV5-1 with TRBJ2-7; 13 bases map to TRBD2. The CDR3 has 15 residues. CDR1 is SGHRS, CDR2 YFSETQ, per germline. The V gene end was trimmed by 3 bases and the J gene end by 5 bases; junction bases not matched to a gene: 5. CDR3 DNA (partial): TGCGCCAGCAGCTCACTAGCGGGAGGGTTGAACGAG. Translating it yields CASSSLAGGLNE. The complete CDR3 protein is CASSSLAGGLNEQYF.

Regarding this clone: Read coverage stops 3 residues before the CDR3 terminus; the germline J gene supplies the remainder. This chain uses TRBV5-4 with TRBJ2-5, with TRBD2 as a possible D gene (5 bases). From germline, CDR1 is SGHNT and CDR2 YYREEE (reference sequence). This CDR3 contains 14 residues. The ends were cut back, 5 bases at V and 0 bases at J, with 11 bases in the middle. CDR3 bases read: TGTGCCAGCAGTCAGGACTCGTACCAAGAGACC. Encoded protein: CASSQDSYQET. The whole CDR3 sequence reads CASSQDSYQETQYF.

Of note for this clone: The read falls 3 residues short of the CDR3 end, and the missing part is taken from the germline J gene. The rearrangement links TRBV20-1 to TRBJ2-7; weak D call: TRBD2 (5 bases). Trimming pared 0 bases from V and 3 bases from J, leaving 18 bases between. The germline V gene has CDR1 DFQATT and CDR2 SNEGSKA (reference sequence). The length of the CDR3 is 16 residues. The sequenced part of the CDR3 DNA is TGCAGTGCTAGAGAGGAAGTAGCCGGGGTTTACTACGAG. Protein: CSAREEVAGVYYE. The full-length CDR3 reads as CSAREEVAGVYYEQYF.